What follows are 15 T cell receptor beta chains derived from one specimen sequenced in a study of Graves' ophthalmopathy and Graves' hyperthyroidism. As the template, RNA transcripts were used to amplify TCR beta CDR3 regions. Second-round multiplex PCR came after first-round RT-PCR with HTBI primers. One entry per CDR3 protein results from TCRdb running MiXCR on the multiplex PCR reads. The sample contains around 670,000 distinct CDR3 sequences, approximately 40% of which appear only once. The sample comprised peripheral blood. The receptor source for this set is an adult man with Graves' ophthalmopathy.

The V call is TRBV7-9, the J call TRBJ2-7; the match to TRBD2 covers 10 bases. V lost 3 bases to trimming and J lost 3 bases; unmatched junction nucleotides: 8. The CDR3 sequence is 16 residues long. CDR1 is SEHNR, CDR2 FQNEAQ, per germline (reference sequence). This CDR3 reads CASSLGPSGSYYEQYF. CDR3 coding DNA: TGTGCCAGCAGCTTGGGTCCTAGCGGGAGTTACTACGAGCAGTACTTC.

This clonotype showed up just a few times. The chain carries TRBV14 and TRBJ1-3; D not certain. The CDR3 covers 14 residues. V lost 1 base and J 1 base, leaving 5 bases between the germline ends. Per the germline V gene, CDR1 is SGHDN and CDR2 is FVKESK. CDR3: CASSQVRSGNTIYF. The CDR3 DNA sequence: TGTGCCAGCAGCCAAGTTCGTTCTGGAAACACCATATATTTT.

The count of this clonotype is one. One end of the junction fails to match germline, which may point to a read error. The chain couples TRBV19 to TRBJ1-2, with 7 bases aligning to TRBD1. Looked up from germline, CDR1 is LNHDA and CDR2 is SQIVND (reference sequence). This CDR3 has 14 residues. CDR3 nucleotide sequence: TGTGCCAGAAGTATCTGGACAGGCAACTATGGCTACACCTTC. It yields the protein CARSIWTGNYGYTF.

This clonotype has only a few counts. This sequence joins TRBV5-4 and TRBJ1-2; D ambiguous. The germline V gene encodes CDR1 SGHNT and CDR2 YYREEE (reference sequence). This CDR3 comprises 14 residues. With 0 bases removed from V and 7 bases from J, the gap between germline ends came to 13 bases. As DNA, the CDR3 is TGTGCCAGCAGCTTGGTCTTGGCAGAGAGTGGCTACACCTTC. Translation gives CASSLVLAESGYTF.

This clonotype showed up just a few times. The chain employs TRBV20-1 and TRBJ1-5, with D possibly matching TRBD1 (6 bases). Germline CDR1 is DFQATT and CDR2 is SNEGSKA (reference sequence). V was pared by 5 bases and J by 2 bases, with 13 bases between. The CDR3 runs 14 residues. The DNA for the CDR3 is TGCAGTGCTGCAGGGACATTCGGCAATCAGCCCCAGCATTTT. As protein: CSAAGTFGNQPQHF.

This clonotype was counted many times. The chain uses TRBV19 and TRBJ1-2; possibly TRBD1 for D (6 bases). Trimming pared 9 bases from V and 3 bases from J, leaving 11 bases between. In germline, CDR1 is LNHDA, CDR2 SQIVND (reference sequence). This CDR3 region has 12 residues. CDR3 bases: TGTGCCAGCAACACAGGGTACTATGGCTACACCTTC. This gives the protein CASNTGYYGYTF.

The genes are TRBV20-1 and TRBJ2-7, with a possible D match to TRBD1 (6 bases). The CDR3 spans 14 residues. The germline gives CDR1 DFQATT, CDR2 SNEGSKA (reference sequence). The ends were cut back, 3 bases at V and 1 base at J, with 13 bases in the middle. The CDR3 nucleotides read TGCAGTGCTAGCTTCAGGGGTACTTCCTACGAGCAGTACTTC. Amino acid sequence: CSASFRGTSYEQYF.

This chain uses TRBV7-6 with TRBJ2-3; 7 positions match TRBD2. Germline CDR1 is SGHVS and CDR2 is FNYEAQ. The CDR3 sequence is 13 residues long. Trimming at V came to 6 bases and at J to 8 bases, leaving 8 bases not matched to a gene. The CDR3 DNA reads TGTGCCAGCAGAAAGCGGGGAGGGGTTACGCAGTATTTT. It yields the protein CASRKRGGVTQYF.

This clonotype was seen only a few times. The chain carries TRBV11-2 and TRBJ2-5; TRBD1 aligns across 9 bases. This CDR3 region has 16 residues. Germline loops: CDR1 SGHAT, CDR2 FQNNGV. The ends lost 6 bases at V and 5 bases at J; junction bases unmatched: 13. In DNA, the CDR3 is TGTGCCAGCAGGTTACAGGGGGCTCCACTGATGGAGACCCAGTACTTC. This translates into CASRLQGAPLMETQYF. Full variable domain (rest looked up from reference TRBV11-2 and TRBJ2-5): EAGVAQSPRYKIIEKRQSVAFWCNPISGHATLYWYQQILGQGPKLLIQFQNNGVVDDSQLPKDRFSAERLKGVDSTLKIQPAKLEDSAVYLCASRLQGAPLMETQYFGPGTRLLVL.

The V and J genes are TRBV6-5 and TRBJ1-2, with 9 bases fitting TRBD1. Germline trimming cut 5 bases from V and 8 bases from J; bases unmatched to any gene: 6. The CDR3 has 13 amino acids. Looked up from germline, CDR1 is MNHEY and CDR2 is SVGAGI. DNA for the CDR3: TGTGCCAGCAGTATGGGACAGGGAGGGGGCTACACCTTC. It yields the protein CASSMGQGGGYTF.

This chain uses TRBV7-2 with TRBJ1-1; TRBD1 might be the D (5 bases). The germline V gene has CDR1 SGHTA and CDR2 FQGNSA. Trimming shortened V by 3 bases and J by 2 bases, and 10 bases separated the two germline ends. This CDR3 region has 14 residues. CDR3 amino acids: CASSLLQDNTEAFF. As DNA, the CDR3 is TGTGCCAGCAGCTTGCTACAGGATAACACTGAAGCTTTCTTT.

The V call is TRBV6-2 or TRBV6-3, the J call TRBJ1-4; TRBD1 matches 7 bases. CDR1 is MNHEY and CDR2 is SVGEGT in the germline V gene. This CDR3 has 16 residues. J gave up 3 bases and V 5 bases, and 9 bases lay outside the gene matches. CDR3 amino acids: CASSPTGAEANEKLFF. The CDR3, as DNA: TGTGCCAGCAGTCCTACAGGGGCTGAGGCTAATGAAAAACTGTTTTTT.

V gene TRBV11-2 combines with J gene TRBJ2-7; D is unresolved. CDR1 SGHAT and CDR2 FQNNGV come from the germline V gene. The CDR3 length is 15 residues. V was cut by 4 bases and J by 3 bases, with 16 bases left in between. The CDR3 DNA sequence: TGTGCCAGCAGCTCCCCCACGGGTAACAGCTACGAGCAGTACTTC. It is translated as CASSSPTGNSYEQYF.

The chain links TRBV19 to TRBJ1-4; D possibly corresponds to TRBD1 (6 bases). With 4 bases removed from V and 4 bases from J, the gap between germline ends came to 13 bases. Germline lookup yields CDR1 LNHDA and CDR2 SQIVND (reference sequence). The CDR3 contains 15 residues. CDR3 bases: TGTGCCAGTAGTACCGGACAGTATATTAATGAAAAACTGTTTTTT. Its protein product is CASSTGQYINEKLFF.

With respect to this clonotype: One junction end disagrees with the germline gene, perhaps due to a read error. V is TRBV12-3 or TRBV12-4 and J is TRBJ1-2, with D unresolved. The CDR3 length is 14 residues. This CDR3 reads CATSNWEDTSSYTF. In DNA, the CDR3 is TGTGCCACCAGTAACTGGGAGGATACGTCTAGCTACACCTTC.